This T cell receptor (beta chain) was documented in a study of blood T cell repertoires in COVID-19. The overall study: Whether acute or convalescent, the COVID-19 samples came from the United States, Italy and Spain. T cells, B-cell-depleted T cells, or PBMCs provided the cDNA or gDNA that served as material.

As originally analysed: Quantification of nucleated cells was approximated via reference gene primer amplification. The data were produced by immunoSEQ multiplex PCR, yet TCRdb's version contains in-frame clones alone and is incomplete. Clonal size and the V and J genes are those of that table, whereas D and trimming came from the DNA. The table has approximately 170,000 clones, 83% seen once; the top ten hold around 19%. The CDR3 sequence is 15 residues long. Trimming left V 5 bases short and J 3 bases short, with 17 bases between. Germline CDR1 MNHEY, CDR2 SMNVEV (reference sequence). The sequencing input was peripheral blood. The TCR originated in a woman between 70 and 85 years old who had recovered from COVID-19. The chain employs TRBV27 and TRBJ2-7, with D perhaps TRBD2 (7 bases). The CDR3, as DNA: TGTGCCAGCAGTCCCCGGGGGGCCGAAGACTACGAGCAGTACTTC. Its protein is CASSPRGAEDYEQYF.